This record concerns one T cell receptor beta chain sequence. Its antigen is not known. TCRdb keeps only in-frame clones here, not all; method: immunoSEQ multiplex PCR. The data contain roughly 70,000 clones, about 85% of them singletons. The sample is drawn from a study of T cell responses to AZD1222 COVID-19 vaccine. Study conclusions and caveats: Nearly half of the spike-specific TCRs reportedly recognize variant regions that carry no mutations. White British donors predominated, females outnumbered males, and clonal diversity was possibly underestimated.

The sequence derives from an adult in good health. Material: peripheral blood, obtained on day 0 of AZD1222 vaccination.

Here the CDR3 reads CASRDTPVVNQPQHF. Written as DNA, the CDR3 is TGTGCAAGTCGGGACACACCGGTCGTCAATCAGCCCCAGCATTTT. The V gene is TRBV12-2, the J gene TRBJ1-5; the table's D call, TRBD1, has no DNA check behind it. TRBV12-2 is designated a pseudogene. CDR3 size: 15 residues.